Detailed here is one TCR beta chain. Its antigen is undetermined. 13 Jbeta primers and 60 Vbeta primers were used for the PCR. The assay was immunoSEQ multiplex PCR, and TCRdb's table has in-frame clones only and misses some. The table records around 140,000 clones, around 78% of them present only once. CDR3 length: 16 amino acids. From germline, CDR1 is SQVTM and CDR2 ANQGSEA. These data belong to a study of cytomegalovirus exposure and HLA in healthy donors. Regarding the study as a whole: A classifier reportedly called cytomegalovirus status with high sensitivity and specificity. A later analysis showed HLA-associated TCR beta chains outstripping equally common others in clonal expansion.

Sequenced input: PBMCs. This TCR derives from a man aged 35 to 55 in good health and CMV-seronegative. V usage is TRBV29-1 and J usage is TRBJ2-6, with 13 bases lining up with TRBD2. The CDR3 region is CNVGLAGVSGANVLTF. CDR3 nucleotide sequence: TGCAACGTCGGACTAGCGGGAGTTTCTGGGGCCAACGTCCTGACTTTC.